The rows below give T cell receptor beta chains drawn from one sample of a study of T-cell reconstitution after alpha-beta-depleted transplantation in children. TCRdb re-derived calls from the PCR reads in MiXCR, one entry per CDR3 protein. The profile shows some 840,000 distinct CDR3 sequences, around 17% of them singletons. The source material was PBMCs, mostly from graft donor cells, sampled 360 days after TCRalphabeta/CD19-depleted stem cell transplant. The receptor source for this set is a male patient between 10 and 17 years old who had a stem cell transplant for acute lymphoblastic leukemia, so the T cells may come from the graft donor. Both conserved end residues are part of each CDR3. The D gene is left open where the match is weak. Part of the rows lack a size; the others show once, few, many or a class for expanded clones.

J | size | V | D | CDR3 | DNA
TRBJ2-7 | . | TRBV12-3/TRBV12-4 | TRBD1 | CASTPGQTTYEQYF | TGTGCCAGCACTCCGGGACAGACCACCTACGAGCAGTACTTC
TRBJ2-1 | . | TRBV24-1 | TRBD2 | CATSDPLGGDEQFF | TGTGCCACCAGTGACCCTCTCGGGGGGGATGAGCAGTTCTTC
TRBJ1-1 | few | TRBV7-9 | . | CASSLGRQETF | TGTGCCAGCAGCTTAGGACGGCAGGAGACTTTT
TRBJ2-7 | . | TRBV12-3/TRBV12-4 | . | CASSFSDRLAYEQYF | TGTGCCAGCAGTTTTTCGGACAGACTGGCCTACGAGCAGTACTTC
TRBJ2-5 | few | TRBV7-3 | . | CASSPSRAQETQYF | TGTGCCAGCAGCCCATCTAGGGCCCAAGAGACCCAGTACTTC
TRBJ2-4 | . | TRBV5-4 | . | CASSLRHTLAKNIQYF | TGTGCCAGCAGCCTTCGACACACCCTAGCCAAAAACATTCAGTACTTC
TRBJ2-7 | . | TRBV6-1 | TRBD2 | CASSATGTSGTLEQYF | TGTGCCAGCAGCGCTACCGGGACTAGCGGGACTCTCGAGCAGTACTTC
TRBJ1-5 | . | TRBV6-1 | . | CASSQQVVSNQPQHF | TGTGCCAGCAGTCAACAGGTCGTTAGCAATCAGCCCCAGCATTTT
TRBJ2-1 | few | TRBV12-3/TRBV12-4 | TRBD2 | CAIRSGLYVNEQFF | TGTGCCATCCGATCGGGACTATACGTCAATGAGCAGTTCTTC
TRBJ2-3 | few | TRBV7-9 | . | CASSLVSGAPDTQYF | TGTGCCAGCAGCTTAGTATCGGGCGCACCAGATACGCAGTATTTT
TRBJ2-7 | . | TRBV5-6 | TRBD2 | CASSKGLARYEQYF | TGTGCCAGCAGCAAGGGACTAGCGAGGTACGAGCAGTACTTC
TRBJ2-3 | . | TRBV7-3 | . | CASSLFGGTTDTQYF | TGTGCCAGCAGCTTATTTGGGGGGACTACAGATACGCAGTATTTT
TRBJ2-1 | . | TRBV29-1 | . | CSVVNWETNEQFF | TGCAGCGTTGTAAATTGGGAGACCAATGAGCAGTTCTTC
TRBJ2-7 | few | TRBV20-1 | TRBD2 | CSAPLAGGPFAEQYF | TGCAGTGCTCCATTAGCGGGAGGGCCTTTTGCGGAGCAGTACTTC
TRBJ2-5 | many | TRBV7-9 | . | CASSLGVETQYF | TGTGCCAGCAGCTTAGGGGTGGAGACCCAGTACTTC
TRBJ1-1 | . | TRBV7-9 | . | CASSLDRGSIMNTEAFF | TGTGCCAGCAGCTTAGATAGGGGGTCCATTATGAACACTGAAGCTTTCTTT
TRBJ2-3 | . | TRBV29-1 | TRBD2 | CSVWDYTDTQYF | TGCAGCGTTTGGGACTACACAGATACGCAGTATTTT
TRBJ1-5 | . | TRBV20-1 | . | CSASRHQSNQPQHF | TGCAGTGCTAGTCGACACCAGAGCAATCAGCCCCAGCATTTT
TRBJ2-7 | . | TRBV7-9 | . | CASSFGSSPYEQYF | TGTGCCAGCAGCTTTGGAAGTTCCCCCTACGAGCAGTACTTC
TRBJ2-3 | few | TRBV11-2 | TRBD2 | CASNPPWGLAGGWGTDTQYF | TGTGCCAGCAACCCACCCTGGGGACTAGCGGGAGGGTGGGGCACAGATACGCAGTATTTT
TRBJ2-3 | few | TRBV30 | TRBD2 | CAWDGWGTSGNDADTQYF | TGTGCCTGGGACGGATGGGGGACTAGCGGGAATGACGCGGATACGCAGTATTTT
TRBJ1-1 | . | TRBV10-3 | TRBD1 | CAISDPGQGNTEAFF | TGTGCCATCAGTGATCCGGGACAGGGGAACACTGAAGCTTTCTTT
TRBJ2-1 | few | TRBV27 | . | CASRIFRGFYNEQFF | TGTGCCAGCAGAATATTCCGAGGATTTTACAATGAGCAGTTCTTC
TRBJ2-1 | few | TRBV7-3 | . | CASSPIGLKTVEYQQFF | TGTGCCAGCAGTCCTATCGGGTTAAAGACAGTTGAATATCAGCAGTTCTTC
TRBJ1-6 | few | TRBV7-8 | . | CASSNYRVSPLHF | TGTGCCAGCAGTAACTACAGGGTCTCACCCCTCCACTTT
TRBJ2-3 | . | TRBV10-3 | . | CAISPAMGSTDTQYF | TGTGCCATCAGCCCAGCCATGGGGAGCACAGATACGCAGTATTTT
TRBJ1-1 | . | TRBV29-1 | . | CSAQGARNTEAFF | TGCAGCGCACAGGGAGCACGGAACACTGAAGCTTTCTTT
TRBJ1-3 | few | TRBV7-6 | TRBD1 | CASSLARTGAGNTIYF | TGTGCCAGCAGCTTAGCCCGGACAGGGGCTGGAAACACCATATATTTT
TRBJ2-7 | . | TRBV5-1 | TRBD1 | CASGTGWKDEQYF | TGCGCCAGCGGGACAGGGTGGAAGGACGAGCAGTACTTC